This TCR beta chain was retrieved from a study of T cells in pancreatic ductal adenocarcinoma (TCRdb year 2017). Broadly, across the study: To learn about the adaptive T-cell response arising naturally, investigators profiled where tumor-infiltrating CD8+ T cells, together with suppressive cells, were located within resected pancreatic ductal adenocarcinoma, how abundant they were, and what qualities they showed. Paper-wide results and their limitations: Because tumors are enriched in CD45RO+ effector T cells rather than naive T cells, which biases toward lower diversity, comparisons of clonality between tumor and blood may be biased. T-cell clonality showed no significant difference between tumor and blood, with a mean clonality of around 0.11 in tumors and approximately 0.07 in blood. Since most pancreatic cancer patients present with inoperable disease, the resected cohort was skewed toward the minority of patients who had early-stage disease. More total productive templates and 7.5 to 9-fold more unique clonotypes were found in blood samples than in tumor samples.

For CDR1 and CDR2, the germline V gene (reference sequence) lists LNHDA and SQIVND. V is reduced by 2 bases and J by 2 bases, leaving a spacing of 13 bases between them. The CDR3 goes from the cysteine to the phenylalanine over 15 residues. Of the read, only the CDR3 DNA is kept; its 45 bases are in frame from base 1. Notes on this clone: The clone's antigen remains unknown. No much larger clone is present one base from it, and per-base qualities are unavailable.

The immunoSEQ hsTCRB kit was used to amplify TCR beta CDR3 regions from genomic DNA. An Illumina HiSeq system was used to carry out high-throughput TRB CDR3 sequencing. On the study's bioinformatics: Sequencing reads were analyzed with the immunoSEQ software, and nonproductive sequences with premature stops or frame-shifts were excluded. To calculate repertoire clonality, Shannon entropy was normalized by log2 of the number of unique productive sequences, and that value was subtracted from one. Sourced from immuneACCESS, this table was stored by TCRdb with only in-frame sequences that have V and J called. A share of the clones is absent; for the studies checked, an unresolved V gene accounts for under half, and the remainder has no known explanation. D and trimming come from the DNA, and the V and J calls and clone size come from that table. The sample table holds about 29,000 clones, of which roughly 92% were seen once. The top ten hold around 2.2% of the sample.

Pancreatic ductal adenocarcinoma patients who had undergone surgery without neoadjuvant therapy were selected. After peripheral blood was drawn into heparin tubes, PBMCs were separated on a histopaque density gradient and then cryopreserved in around 10% DMSO. Using the DNeasy Blood and Tissue Kit along with Proteinase K and RNase treatment, genomic DNA was extracted from 7 PBMC specimens and roughly nine flash-frozen tumor specimens. In this chain, TRBV19 is recombined with TRBJ2-7; possibly the D gene is TRBD1, per 6 matching bases. This TCR came from a human donor with pancreatic ductal adenocarcinoma. Sequencing was done on a sample of PBMCs. In nucleotide form, the sequence is TGTGCCAGTAGTATATGGGGGACATCTACCTACGAGCAGTACTTC. Translated, it gives CASSIWGTSTYEQYF.